This T cell receptor beta chain was recovered during a study of shared clonotypes between healthy human individuals. Study overall: The donors, a couple of women and a few men, were aged 18 to 49.

Worth noting for this clone: Its antigen is undetermined.

Every immunoSEQ plate was one replicate of a subset's evenly spread DNA. TCRdb keeps only in-frame clones here, not all; method: immunoSEQ multiplex PCR. The table includes 400,000 to 600,000 clones, roughly 95% detected once. Overall study findings and caveats: A handful of donors showed sharing of around 5% of naive CD4 clonotypes. Clonotypes shared by all four donors outscored non-shared clonotypes in generation probability.

The CDR3 has 14 residues. Germline V gene sequence: CDR1 SNHLY, CDR2 FYNNEI. The sequenced material came from naive CD4+ T cells sorted from blood. Noted subset: CD45RA+ positively selected. The clonotype was recovered from a woman younger than 45 in good health. J is TRBJ2-5 and V is TRBV2, with 10 bases that match TRBD1. The J call may be in error: the DNA end matches TRBJ2-7 better. The CDR3 protein is CASSGQGASSEQYF. In DNA form, the CDR3 reads TGTGCCAGCAGTGGACAGGGGGCTTCGAGCGAGCAGTACTTC.